Presented here are 5 T cell receptor beta chains from one specimen sequenced in a study of blood T cell repertoires in COVID-19. TCRdb's table, derived via immunoSEQ multiplex PCR, lists solely in-frame clones and lacks some. Altogether about 76,000 clones are present, 75% to 90% being singletons, with the ten largest covering 15% to 20%. Sequences were obtained from peripheral blood. The receptor set was obtained from a human donor in a cohort sampled during active COVID-19.

The rearrangement joins TRBV28 to TRBJ1-1; D gene ambiguous. The germline V gene has CDR1 MDHEN and CDR2 SYDVKM. The CDR3 runs to 12 residues. V dropped 2 bases and J dropped 7 bases, with 8 bases sitting between them. The CDR3 spells CASSLTGIEAFF. The CDR3 DNA sequence: TGTGCCAGCAGTTTAACGGGGATTGAAGCTTTCTTT.

The CDR3 protein is CASSLDGTGMPQHF. For the CDR3, the DNA is TGCGCCAGCAGCTTGGATGGGACAGGAATGCCCCAGCATTTT. The chain combines TRBV5-1 with TRBJ1-5, with 8 positions matching TRBD1. Unmatched junction bases numbered 5, after V lost 0 bases and J lost 9 bases. Germline-derived CDR1 and CDR2 are SGHRS and YFSETQ. The CDR3 is made up of 14 amino acids.

This chain joins TRBV7-9 and TRBJ2-6, with D unresolved. V gave up 5 bases and J gave up 1 base, with 9 bases separating them. Germline V gene lookup returns CDR1 SEHNR and CDR2 FQNEAQ (reference sequence). The length of the CDR3 is 15 residues. This chain's CDR3 is CASSPRVSGANVLTF. DNA of the CDR3: TGTGCCAGCAGCCCACGCGTATCTGGGGCCAACGTCCTGACTTTC.

The chain recombines TRBV10-3 with TRBJ2-1; TRBD1 is a possible D gene (6 bases). Per germline, CDR1 ENHRY and CDR2 SYGVKD. This CDR3 is 15 amino acids long. V dropped 10 bases and J dropped 1 base, with 17 bases sitting between them. This CDR3 is CASWPGQGSYNEQFF. The CDR3 region has the DNA TGTGCCAGCTGGCCGGGGCAGGGGTCCTACAATGAGCAGTTCTTC.

The J gene is TRBJ2-7, the V gene TRBV7-2; 16 nucleotides match TRBD2. Germline values: CDR1 SGHTA, CDR2 FQGNSA. J gave up 7 bases and V 4 bases, and 10 bases lay outside the gene matches. This CDR3 comprises 17 residues. The chain's CDR3 is CASSSRLGLAGGQEQYF. The CDR3 DNA reads TGTGCCAGCAGCTCTCGATTGGGACTAGCGGGGGGGCAAGAGCAGTACTTC.